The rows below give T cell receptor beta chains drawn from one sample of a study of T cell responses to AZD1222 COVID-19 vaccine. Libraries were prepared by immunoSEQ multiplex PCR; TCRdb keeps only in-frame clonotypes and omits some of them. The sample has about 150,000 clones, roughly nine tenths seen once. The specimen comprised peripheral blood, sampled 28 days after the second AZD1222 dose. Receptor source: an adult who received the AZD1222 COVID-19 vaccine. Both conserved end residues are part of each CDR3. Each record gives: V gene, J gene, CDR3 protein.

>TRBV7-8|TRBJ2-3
CASSLTSGDASHTQYF
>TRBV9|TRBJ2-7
CASSVSTGGYEQYF
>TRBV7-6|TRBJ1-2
CASSPGTGTNYGYTF
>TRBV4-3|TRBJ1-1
CASSQGDSGGAFF
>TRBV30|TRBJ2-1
CAWSVRQGVNNEQFF
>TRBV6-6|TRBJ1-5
CASSYEGVGNQPQHF
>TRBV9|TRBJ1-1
CASSVAGGVKLSF
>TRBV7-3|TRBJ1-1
CASSFQGSNTEAFF
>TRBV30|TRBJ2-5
CAWGWGQETQYF
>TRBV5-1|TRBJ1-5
CASSALDGRDQPQHF
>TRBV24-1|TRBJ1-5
CATSDLHSQPQHF
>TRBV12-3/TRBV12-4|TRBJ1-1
CASSIYRGEAFF
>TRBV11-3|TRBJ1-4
CASSLGSWNEKLFF
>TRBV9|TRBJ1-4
CASSVAVNEKLFF
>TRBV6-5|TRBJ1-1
CASSYSSGSTEAFF
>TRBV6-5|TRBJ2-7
CASSYTTGTSGEQYF
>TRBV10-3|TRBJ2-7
CAISQTAGRTSYEQYF
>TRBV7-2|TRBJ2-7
CASSLDRGGYYEQYF
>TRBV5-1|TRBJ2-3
CASSLVPPTPTDTQYF
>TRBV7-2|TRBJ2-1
CASSSILGKQNEQFF
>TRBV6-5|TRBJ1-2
CASRDGLASGYTF
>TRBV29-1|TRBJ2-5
CSVGGASQYF
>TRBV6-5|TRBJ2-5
CASSNDRVKTQYF
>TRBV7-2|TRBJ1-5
CASSLGAGIRNQPQHF
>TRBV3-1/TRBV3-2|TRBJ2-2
CASSWTVTGELFF
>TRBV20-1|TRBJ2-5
CSARGETQYF